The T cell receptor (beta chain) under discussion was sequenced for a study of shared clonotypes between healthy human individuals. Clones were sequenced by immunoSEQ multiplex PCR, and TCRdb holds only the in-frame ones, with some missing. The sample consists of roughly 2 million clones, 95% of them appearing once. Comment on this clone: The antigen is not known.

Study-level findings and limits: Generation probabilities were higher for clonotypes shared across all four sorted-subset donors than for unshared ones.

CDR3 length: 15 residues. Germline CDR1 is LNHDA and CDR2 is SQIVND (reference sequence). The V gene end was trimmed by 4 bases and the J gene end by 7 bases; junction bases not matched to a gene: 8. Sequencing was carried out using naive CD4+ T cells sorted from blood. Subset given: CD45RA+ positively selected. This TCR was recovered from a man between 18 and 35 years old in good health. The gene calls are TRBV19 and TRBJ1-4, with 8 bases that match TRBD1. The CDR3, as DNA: TGTGCCAGTAGTACCGTCAGGGGGCGTAGTGAAAAACTGTTTTTT. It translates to CASSTVRGRSEKLFF.